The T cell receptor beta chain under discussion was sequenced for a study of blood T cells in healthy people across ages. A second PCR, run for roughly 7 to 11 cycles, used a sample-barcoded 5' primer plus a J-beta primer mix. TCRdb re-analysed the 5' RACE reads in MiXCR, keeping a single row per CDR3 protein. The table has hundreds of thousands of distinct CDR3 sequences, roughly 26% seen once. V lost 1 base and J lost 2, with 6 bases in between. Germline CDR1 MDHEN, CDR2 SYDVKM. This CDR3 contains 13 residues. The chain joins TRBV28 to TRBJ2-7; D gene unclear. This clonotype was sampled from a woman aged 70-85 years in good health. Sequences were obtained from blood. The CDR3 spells CASSLSYPYEQYF. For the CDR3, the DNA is TGTGCCAGCAGTTTATCATATCCCTACGAGCAGTACTTC.